These 21 T cell receptor beta chains were sequenced from one sample in a study of CD8 T cells in ankylosing spondylitis. TCRdb re-derived calls from the 5' RACE reads in MiXCR, one entry per CDR3 protein. The table includes 30,000 to 45,000 distinct CDR3 sequences, 5.5% to 7.5% detected once. The sample comprised blood, either unsorted or a sorted T cell fraction (not recorded which). These receptors came from a male donor with ankylosing spondylitis or in good health (not recorded which).

In its sample, this clonotype was seen many times. This chain connects TRBV7-2 to TRBJ1-2, with TRBD1 matching 7 bases. This CDR3 spans 14 amino acids. V lost 4 bases and J lost 1; bases outside the gene matches: 3. Germline lookup yields CDR1 SGHTA and CDR2 FQGNSA. CDR3 in amino acids: CASSSRDSNYGYTF. CDR3 bases: TGTGCCAGCAGCTCCCGGGACAGTAACTATGGCTACACCTTC.

Ten or more counts support this clonotype. The J gene is TRBJ1-5, the V gene TRBV6-1; D unclear. Trimming cost V 10 bases and J 4 bases, with 14 bases left between them. Per germline, CDR1 MNHNS and CDR2 SASEGT. CDR3 size: 13 residues. The CDR3 region is CATQTQANQPQHF. In DNA, the CDR3 is TGTGCCACCCAGACTCAGGCAAATCAGCCCCAGCATTTT.

This clonotype was counted ten times or more. V usage is TRBV12-3 or TRBV12-4 and J usage is TRBJ2-1, with D tentatively TRBD2 (5 bases). Trimming left V 8 bases short and J 10 bases short, with 18 bases between. This CDR3 region has 13 residues. The CDR3 protein is CASVSLWGEEQFF. The CDR3 DNA sequence: TGTGCCAGCGTGAGCCTATGGGGAGAAGAGCAGTTCTTC.

This clonotype has a count of ten or more. V is TRBV3-1 and J is TRBJ2-7; D call uncertain. V lost 0 bases, J lost 5 bases, and 14 bases lay in between. Germline CDR1 reads LGHDT; CDR2 reads YNNKEL (reference sequence). CDR3 length: 15 residues. For the CDR3, the DNA is TGTGCCAGCAGCCAAGAGTGGGGTGGGTCCCACGAGCAGTACTTC. As protein: CASSQEWGGSHEQYF.

The genes are TRBV6-5 and TRBJ2-2, with 8 bases lining up with TRBD1. V shed 2 bases and J 1 base; nucleotides not matched to a gene: 3. The CDR3 runs 16 residues. CDR1 is MNHEY and CDR2 is SVGAGI in the germline V gene. The CDR3 DNA reads TGTGCCAGCAGTTACGGTGGGACAGGGAACACCGGGGAGCTGTTTTTT. This encodes CASSYGGTGNTGELFF.

This clonotype has a count of ten or more. V and J are TRBV18 and TRBJ2-2; D uncertain. CDR1 KGHSH and CDR2 LQKENI come from the germline V gene. Trimming pared 6 bases from V and 5 bases from J, leaving 7 bases between. The CDR3 runs 12 residues. CDR3 DNA: TGTGCCAGCTCCATCTTGACCGGGGAGCTGTTTTTT. This encodes CASSILTGELFF.

This clonotype was detected many times. In DNA form, the CDR3 reads TGCAGCGTTGTTGAGCAGTACGAGCAGTACTTC. The encoded protein is CSVVEQYEQYF. This chain connects TRBV29-1 to TRBJ2-7, with no clear D. V was pared by 4 bases and J by 4 bases, with 8 bases between. This CDR3 comprises 11 residues. Germline V gives CDR1 SQVTM, CDR2 ANQGSEA.

This clonotype was counted ten times or more. The V and J genes are TRBV5-1 and TRBJ2-5, with a tentative D call TRBD2 (5 bases). V was clipped by 2 bases and J by 4 bases, with 18 bases between them. Per germline, CDR1 SGHRS and CDR2 YFSETQ. The CDR3 sequence is 16 residues long. CDR3 region: CASSFPRTVKGETQYF. The CDR3 nucleotides are TGCGCCAGCAGCTTCCCTCGGACTGTCAAGGGAGAGACCCAGTACTTC.

This clonotype was recorded at least ten times. The rearrangement uses TRBV29-1 and TRBJ2-2; the D gene is possibly TRBD1 (6 bases). Germline loops: CDR1 SQVTM, CDR2 ANQGSEA. V was pared by 6 bases and J by 1 base, with 12 bases between. The CDR3 length is 14 residues. In nucleotides, the CDR3 is TGCAGCGTGGACATGACAGGGAACACCGGGGAGCTGTTTTTT. This codes for CSVDMTGNTGELFF.

This clonotype was found many times. The rearrangement joins TRBV20-1 to TRBJ1-1; D is perhaps TRBD1 (6 bases). The CDR3 is 13 amino acids. The V end lost 5 bases, the J end lost 5 bases, and 15 bases lay between the germline ends. Germline V gene sequence: CDR1 DFQATT, CDR2 SNEGSKA (reference sequence). CDR3 region: CSAGGAKTTEAFF. The CDR3 DNA reads TGCAGTGCTGGGGGGGCGAAAACAACTGAAGCTTTCTTT.

V gene TRBV7-2 combines with J gene TRBJ2-1; 8 bases are shared with TRBD2. CDR3 length equals 15 residues. The V and J ends lost 3 bases and 6 bases, in that order; junction bases with no gene match: 7. The germline V gene encodes CDR1 SGHTA and CDR2 FQGNSA. Here the CDR3 DNA reads TGTGCCAGCAGCTTTCTGGCGGGGGGTTTCAATGAGCAGTTCTTC. Its translation: CASSFLAGGFNEQFF.

This clonotype occurred many times. This rearrangement joins TRBV5-6 to TRBJ2-7; 9 nucleotides line up with TRBD1. CDR1 is SGHDT, CDR2 YYEEEE, per germline. This CDR3 spans 15 amino acids. After removal of 4 bases from V and 5 bases from J, the junction contained 10 bases not matched to a gene. For the CDR3, the DNA is TGTGCCAGCAGCCGAGGGACAGGGAATGGAGACGAGCAGTACTTC. Amino acids: CASSRGTGNGDEQYF. Combining the CDR3 with reference TRBV5-6 and TRBJ2-7 gives the whole variable domain DAGVTQSPTHLIKTRGQQVTLRCSPKSGHDTVSWYQQALGQGPQFIFQYYEEEERQRGNFPDRFSGHQFPNYSSELNVNALLLGDSALYLCASSRGTGNGDEQYFGPGTRLTVT.

At least ten counts were recorded for this clonotype. The rearrangement links TRBV7-2 to TRBJ2-1, with D possibly being TRBD2 (7 bases). Germline assignment: CDR1 SGHTA and CDR2 FQGNSA. The V end lost 1 base, the J end lost 12 bases, and 19 bases lay between the germline ends. The CDR3 sequence is 15 residues long. CDR3 nucleotide sequence: TGTGCCAGCAGCTTAGGAGGGGGGGGCTATGGGATGCAGTTCTTC. Translation: CASSLGGGGYGMQFF.

This clonotype has at least ten counts. V usage is TRBV5-5 and J usage is TRBJ2-4; tentative D call: TRBD2 (5 bases). V was pared by 6 bases and J by 6 bases, with 16 bases between. The CDR3 covers 14 residues. The germline gives CDR1 SGHKS, CDR2 YYEKEE (reference sequence). This CDR3 is CASTTGVAGNIQYF. In DNA, the CDR3 is TGTGCCAGCACCACTGGAGTGGCGGGAAACATTCAGTACTTC.

This clonotype was seen ten or more times. The chain carries TRBV9 and TRBJ2-1; 7 nucleotides align to TRBD2. The V gene's germline CDR1 is SGDLS and CDR2 YYNGEE. CDR3 length: 14 amino acids. V shed 0 bases and J 6 bases; nucleotides not matched to a gene: 3. CDR3 DNA sequence: TGTGCCAGCAGCGTAGAACCTAGCGGCAATGAGCAGTTCTTC. Its protein product is CASSVEPSGNEQFF. Full variable domain (rest looked up from reference TRBV9 and TRBJ2-1): DSGVTQTPKHLITATGQRVTLRCSPRSGDLSVYWYQQSLDQGLQFLIQYYNGEERAKGNILERFSAQQFPDLHSELNLSSLELGDSALYFCASSVEPSGNEQFFGPGTRLTVL.

This clonotype was detected ten times or more. The chain carries TRBV6-6 and TRBJ2-1, with TRBD2 matching over 8 bases. The trim removed 6 bases at V and 6 bases at J, leaving 7 bases unmatched. In germline, CDR1 is MNHNY, CDR2 SVGAGI (reference sequence). CDR3 length equals 14 residues. The chain's CDR3 is CASRFSGSGNEQFF. The CDR3 bases are TGTGCCAGCAGATTCAGCGGGAGTGGCAATGAGCAGTTCTTC.

This clonotype was counted many times. CDR3 amino acids: CASEGAREKLFF. CDR3 nucleotide sequence: TGTGCCAGCGAGGGGGCACGCGAAAAACTGTTTTTT. This chain joins TRBV28 and TRBJ1-4, with 7 bases that match TRBD1. After removal of 8 bases from V and 8 bases from J, the junction contained 5 bases not matched to a gene. There are 12 residues in the CDR3. Germline values: CDR1 MDHEN, CDR2 SYDVKM.

This clonotype was recorded many times. The chain recombines TRBV6-1 with TRBJ1-2; D uncertain. V was pared by 1 base and J by 4 bases, with 7 bases between. This CDR3 has 13 amino acids. Germline V CDR1 and CDR2: MNHNS, SASEGT. This CDR3 reads CASSEGNGYGYTF. The CDR3 region has the DNA TGTGCCAGCAGTGAAGGGAATGGCTATGGCTACACCTTC.

This clonotype was recorded many times. V and J are TRBV5-1 and TRBJ2-7; D unresolved. The length of the CDR3 is 13 residues. The germline V gene has CDR1 SGHRS and CDR2 YFSETQ. Trimming pared 0 bases from V and 5 bases from J, leaving 9 bases between. The CDR3: CASSLGLSNEQYF. For the CDR3, the DNA is TGCGCCAGCAGCTTGGGACTTTCCAACGAGCAGTACTTC. The full variable domain, its missing parts supplied by reference TRBV5-1 and TRBJ2-7, is KAGVTQTPRYLIKTRGQQVTLSCSPISGHRSVSWYQQTPGQGLQFLFEYFSETQRNKGNFPGRFSGRQFSNSRSEMNVSTLELGDSALYLCASSLGLSNEQYFGPGTRLTVT.

In this sample, this clonotype turned up many times. This sequence joins TRBV20-1 and TRBJ2-7; the D gene could be TRBD1 or TRBD2 (5 bases each). Germline CDR1 is DFQATT and CDR2 is SNEGSKA (reference sequence). The CDR3 totals 15 residues. The V end was cut by 5 bases, the J end by 2 bases, with 19 bases between. The CDR3 nucleotides read TGCAGTGCTCGAGCTGGGACCGGGTCCCCCTACGAGCAGTACTTC. Protein sequence: CSARAGTGSPYEQYF.

This clonotype was detected a few times. The chain is built from TRBV4-3 and TRBJ2-2; D might be TRBD1 or TRBD2, each matching 6 bases. The CDR3 runs to 16 residues. V lost 2 bases, J lost 5 bases, and 15 bases lay in between. Germline V CDR1 and CDR2: LGHNA, YSLEER. The CDR3 loop reads CASSQTRGRWTGELFF. The CDR3 nucleotides read TGCGCCAGCAGCCAAACCCGGGGGCGATGGACCGGGGAGCTGTTTTTT.